This is a list of T cell receptor beta chains from one sample in a study of beta chain features in type 1 diabetes. TCRdb's copy holds only in-frame clones and misses some; the assay was immunoSEQ multiplex PCR. The sample lists about 340,000 clones, less than 10% seen once, with 0.44% in the top ten. The source material was central memory CD4+ T cells from blood. Receptor source: a woman between 18 and 29 years old in good health. CDR3s include the opening cysteine and the closing phenylalanine or tryptophan. A D gene is named only where the DNA matches it firmly. The size entry is marked missing in some rows and otherwise reads once, few, many or a size class.

CDR3: CSVKGTGTPIAKNIQYF
DNA: TGCAGCGTTAAAGGGACAGGGACCCCCATAGCCAAAAACATTCAGTACTTC
D: TRBD1
J: TRBJ2-4
length: 17
size: -
V: TRBV29-1

CDR3: CASSSPGGSSYEQYF
DNA: TGTGCCAGCAGTTCCCCAGGGGGAAGCTCCTACGAGCAGTACTTC
D: TRBD1
J: TRBJ2-7
length: 15
size: -
V: TRBV28

CDR3: CASLDRDLSYEQYF
DNA: TGTGCCAGCCTAGATCGGGACCTCTCCTACGAGCAGTACTTC
D: -
J: TRBJ2-7
length: 14
size: -
V: TRBV28

CDR3: CASSLGPEETQYF
DNA: TGTGCCAGCAGCTTGGGGCCGGAAGAGACCCAGTACTTC
D: -
J: TRBJ2-5
length: 13
size: -
V: TRBV7-2

CDR3: CASSLTGDKTQYF
DNA: TGTGCCAGCAGCCTCACAGGGGACAAGACCCAGTACTTC
D: TRBD1
J: TRBJ2-5
length: 13
size: few
V: TRBV5-5

CDR3: CASRSTGGNQPQHF
DNA: TGTGCCAGCAGGTCCACAGGGGGCAATCAGCCCCAGCATTTT
D: TRBD1
J: TRBJ1-5
length: 14
size: few
V: TRBV6-5

CDR3: CSVSAGTSGYNEQFF
DNA: TGCAGCGTTTCCGCCGGGACTAGCGGCTACAATGAGCAGTTCTTC
D: TRBD2
J: TRBJ2-1
length: 15
size: few
V: TRBV29-1

CDR3: CASSYSTNEQFF
DNA: TGTGCCAGCAGTTACTCGACCAATGAGCAGTTCTTC
D: -
J: TRBJ2-1
length: 12
size: many
V: TRBV6-6

CDR3: CASSLSHTRTGRWASGNGDEQFF
DNA: TGTGCCAGCAGTTTATCCCACACCCGGACAGGGCGGTGGGCTAGCGGGAATGGGGATGAGCAGTTCTTC
D: -
J: TRBJ2-1
length: 23
size: -
V: TRBV27

CDR3: CASSYALAGTEAFF
DNA: TGTGCCAGCAGTTACGCTCTGGCAGGCACTGAAGCTTTCTTT
D: -
J: TRBJ1-1
length: 14
size: few
V: TRBV6-5

CDR3: CSVGDRGRGEQYF
DNA: TGCAGCGTTGGAGACAGGGGACGTGGAGAGCAGTACTTC
D: TRBD1
J: TRBJ2-5
length: 13
size: few
V: TRBV29-1

CDR3: CASRPPGGIQYF
DNA: TGTGCCAGCAGACCTCCTGGGGGCATTCAGTACTTC
D: -
J: TRBJ2-4
length: 12
size: -
V: TRBV27

CDR3: CASSYSGRAVETQYF
DNA: TGTGCCAGCAGTTATAGCGGGAGGGCCGTAGAGACCCAGTACTTC
D: TRBD2
J: TRBJ2-5
length: 15
size: few
V: TRBV2

CDR3: CASSLKREGLKDEQYF
DNA: TGTGCCAGTAGTTTAAAGCGGGAGGGCCTTAAGGACGAGCAGTACTTC
D: TRBD2
J: TRBJ2-7
length: 16
size: -
V: TRBV19

CDR3: CASSLGLGNTGELFF
DNA: TGTGCCAGCAGCTTAGGACTAGGGAACACCGGGGAGCTGTTTTTT
D: TRBD2
J: TRBJ2-2
length: 15
size: -
V: TRBV7-3

CDR3: CASSQDFGTEAFF
DNA: TGTGCCAGCAGCCAAGACTTTGGGACTGAAGCTTTCTTT
D: -
J: TRBJ1-1
length: 13
size: few
V: TRBV14

CDR3: CAISEAGSSYNEQFF
DNA: TGTGCCATCAGTGAAGCCGGGAGTAGTTACAATGAGCAGTTCTTC
D: -
J: TRBJ2-1
length: 15
size: few
V: TRBV10-3

CDR3: CASSPRASADTQYF
DNA: TGTGCCAGCTCACCAAGGGCTAGCGCAGATACGCAGTATTTT
D: -
J: TRBJ2-3
length: 14
size: few
V: TRBV18

CDR3: CASSIMGQPYNEQFF
DNA: TGTGCCAGTAGTATCATGGGACAGCCCTACAATGAGCAGTTCTTC
D: TRBD1
J: TRBJ2-1
length: 15
size: few
V: TRBV19

CDR3: CASSPQGARTDTQYF
DNA: TGTGCCAGCAGCCCGCAGGGGGCCCGCACAGATACGCAGTATTTT
D: TRBD1
J: TRBJ2-3
length: 15
size: -
V: TRBV5-4

CDR3: CASSFVGDSLSYEQYF
DNA: TGTGCCAGCAGTTTTGTGGGAGACTCGCTTTCCTACGAGCAGTACTTC
D: -
J: TRBJ2-7
length: 16
size: few
V: TRBV27

CDR3: CASSSATYEKLFF
DNA: TGTGCCAGCAGCTCTGCGACGTATGAAAAACTGTTTTTT
D: -
J: TRBJ1-4
length: 13
size: many
V: TRBV7-9

CDR3: CASSYSGQGALNEQFF
DNA: TGTGCCAGCAGTTACTCGGGACAGGGGGCTCTCAATGAGCAGTTCTTC
D: TRBD1
J: TRBJ2-1
length: 16
size: -
V: TRBV6-5

CDR3: CASSVDQGGPNRARTEAFF
DNA: TGTGCCAGCAGCGTAGATCAAGGGGGGCCCAACAGGGCCCGCACTGAAGCTTTCTTT
D: -
J: TRBJ1-1
length: 19
size: few
V: TRBV9

CDR3: CASSPHTDPYSGYTF
DNA: TGTGCCAGCAGCCCCCACACTGACCCCTACTCAGGCTACACCTTC
D: -
J: TRBJ1-2
length: 15
size: few
V: TRBV7-2

CDR3: CASSFSGGDTQYF
DNA: TGTGCCAGCAGCTTCTCCGGGGGGGATACGCAGTATTTT
D: TRBD2
J: TRBJ2-3
length: 13
size: many
V: TRBV7-9

CDR3: CASSQAGASPDTQYF
DNA: TGTGCCAGCAGCCAGGCGGGAGCTTCGCCAGATACGCAGTATTTT
D: TRBD2
J: TRBJ2-3
length: 15
size: -
V: TRBV4-2